This T cell receptor beta chain was captured by sequencing in a study of PD-1 blockade in classical Hodgkin lymphoma. Profiling relied on immunoSEQ multiplex PCR, and the TCRdb table lists in-frame clones only, not all of them. The table has roughly 5,400 clones, 85% to 90% seen once. Study-level findings and limits: The drivers behind the repertoire differences, possibly disease activity or prior therapy, remain undefined. Baseline TCR diversity was reportedly lower in newly diagnosed patients than healthy donors.

The time point denotes: newly diagnosed, previously untreated cHL patient sample. The investigators isolated CD8+ T cells from thawed PBMCs using magnetic negative selection. Untreated, newly diagnosed classical Hodgkin lymphoma PBMCs were comparators. On this clone: The antigen is undetermined.

Losses at the gene ends were 5 bases for V and 5 bases for J; bases not matched to a gene: 7. The CDR3 consists of 15 residues. Germline V gene sequence: CDR1 SGHVS, CDR2 FQNEAQ. Sequenced input: CD8+ T cells from blood. This sequence was found in a human donor with classical Hodgkin lymphoma. The rearrangement joins TRBV7-8 to TRBJ1-5, with TRBD1 matching over 9 bases. Here the CDR3 reads CASSETGQGYQPQHF. CDR3 nucleotides: TGTGCCAGCAGCGAAACGGGACAGGGTTATCAGCCCCAGCATTTT.